Each of the 27 T cell receptor beta chains below was sequenced from the same sample in a study of control samples from healthy donors and cancer patients. Data came from immunoSEQ multiplex PCR; TCRdb stores just in-frame clones and leaves some out. The sample yields tens of thousands of clones, about 88% seen once. The sample taken for sequencing was blood. These receptors all stem from a woman aged 55-69 years in good health.

The chain combines TRBV6-6 with TRBJ2-3; maybe TRBD2 (7 bases). The ends were cut back, 7 bases at V and 3 bases at J, with 17 bases in the middle. The V gene's germline CDR1 is MNHNY and CDR2 SVGAGI (reference sequence). The CDR3 is 15 amino acids. CDR3 DNA sequence: TGTGCCAGCAATGAACTAGCGAGGGGGACAGATACGCAGTATTTT. Translating gives CASNELARGTDTQYF.

The rearrangement uses TRBV5-6 and TRBJ2-7; no reliable D call. The V end lost 0 bases, the J end lost 2 bases, and 9 bases lay between the germline ends. The CDR3 extends over 14 amino acids. Germline-derived CDR1 and CDR2 are SGHDT and YYEEEE. The CDR3 DNA reads as TGTGCCAGCAGCTTGGTCGCAACGCCCTACGAGCAGTACTTC. Translating gives CASSLVATPYEQYF.

Here the CDR3 reads CATSDRDRGTGYQETQYF. The CDR3 coding sequence is TGTGCCACCAGTGACCGGGACAGGGGGACAGGGTATCAAGAGACCCAGTACTTC. The chain uses TRBV24-1 and TRBJ2-5; 11 bases match TRBD1. Germline V gene sequence: CDR1 KGHDR, CDR2 SFDVKD. V gave up 4 bases and J gave up 2 bases; unmatched junction bases: 11. This CDR3 spans 18 amino acids.

The chain carries TRBV5-1 and TRBJ1-4, with a weak D call TRBD1 (5 bases). Between the trimmed V and J ends, which lost 0 bases and 8 bases, there was a span of 17 bases. The CDR3 spans 16 residues. In germline, CDR1 is SGHRS, CDR2 YFSETQ. CDR3 sequence (DNA): TGCGCCAGCAGCTTGGGGGGACCGCCGGGAAGGGAAAAACTGTTTTTT. Its translation is CASSLGGPPGREKLFF.

The J gene is TRBJ1-5, the V gene TRBV2; 7 bases fit TRBD1. CDR3 length: 13 residues. Germline CDR1 reads SNHLY; CDR2 reads FYNNEI. With V trimmed by 5 bases and J by 4 bases, 2 bases remained unmatched. The CDR3 DNA reads TGTGCCAGCAGTATGACAGGGAATCAGCCCCAGCATTTT. Its protein is CASSMTGNQPQHF.

The chain couples TRBV7-9 to TRBJ1-3; no clear D gene. V was cut by 1 base and J by 0 bases, with 4 bases left in between. CDR3 size: 14 residues. CDR1 SEHNR and CDR2 FQNEAQ come from the germline V gene (reference sequence). The CDR3 DNA is TGTGCCAGCAGCTTAGGCTACTCTGGAAACACCATATATTTT. Translation gives CASSLGYSGNTIYF.

The DNA for the CDR3 is TGTGCCAGCAGCTTAGAGGGCACAGATACGCAGTATTTT. This encodes CASSLEGTDTQYF. The chain employs TRBV11-3 and TRBJ2-3; D is unclear. Germline assignment: CDR1 SGHNT and CDR2 YENEEA. CDR3 length: 13 amino acids. Deletions cut 0 bases from V and 1 base from J, with 2 bases between.

The genes are TRBV7-2 and TRBJ1-2, with 7 positions matching TRBD1. Per the germline V gene, CDR1 is SGHTA and CDR2 is FQGNSA. V was clipped by 5 bases and J by 2 bases; unmatched bases: 8. This CDR3 has 15 residues. DNA of the CDR3: TGTGCCAGCAGCCCTCGTTGGGGACAGAACTATGGCTACACCTTC. Translation: CASSPRWGQNYGYTF.

The rearrangement links TRBV4-3 to TRBJ1-4; 10 bases align to TRBD1. The CDR3 sequence is 15 residues long. The germline gives CDR1 LGHNA, CDR2 YSLEER. V lost 4 bases to trimming and J lost 7 bases; unmatched junction nucleotides: 6. The CDR3 DNA sequence: TGCGCCAGCAGCCCTGAGCGGGACAGGGGTGAAAAACTGTTTTTT. Protein: CASSPERDRGEKLFF.

In nucleotides, the CDR3 is TGTGCCAGCAGCTTAAACAGAAACTATGGCTACACCTTC. Amino acids: CASSLNRNYGYTF. This rearrangement joins TRBV7-2 to TRBJ1-2, with no clear D. Germline-derived CDR1 and CDR2 are SGHTA and FQGNSA. This CDR3 has 13 amino acids. Trimming took 2 bases from V and 2 from J, leaving 6 bases between them.

The chain combines TRBV29-1 with TRBJ2-5; the match to TRBD1 covers 12 bases. Germline V gene data show CDR1 as SQVTM and CDR2 as ANQGSEA. The CDR3 covers 14 residues. With 8 bases clipped from V and 5 bases from J, the junction kept 9 bases outside the gene matches. The chain's CDR3 is CSLTPGQGAETQYF. As DNA, the CDR3 is TGCAGCCTCACCCCGGGACAGGGGGCCGAGACCCAGTACTTC.

The CDR3 DNA reads TGTGCCAGCAAACAGGGGGGCGCAGAGACCCAGTACTTC. Translating it yields CASKQGGAETQYF. V and J are TRBV12-3 or TRBV12-4 and TRBJ2-5; TRBD1 matches 8 bases. CDR3 length equals 13 residues. V dropped 7 bases and J dropped 4; count of bases not matched to a gene: 5.

The rearrangement joins TRBV7-2 to TRBJ1-2, with 9 bases lining up with TRBD1. The V gene's germline CDR1 is SGHTA and CDR2 FQGNSA. With V trimmed by 0 bases and J by 3 bases, 5 bases remained unmatched. The CDR3 is 16 amino acids. The CDR3 loop is CASSLAATGGYYGYTF. In DNA, the CDR3 is TGTGCCAGCAGCTTAGCGGCGACAGGGGGATACTATGGCTACACCTTC.

The gene calls are TRBV29-1 and TRBJ2-7; 7 bases are a match to TRBD2. Unmatched junction bases numbered 3, after V lost 4 bases and J lost 0 bases. The CDR3 runs 13 residues. Germline assignment: CDR1 SQVTM and CDR2 ANQGSEA. The CDR3 bases are TGCAGCGTTGGTCTAGCGGCCTCCTACGAGCAGTACTTC. Amino acid sequence: CSVGLAASYEQYF.

The chain couples TRBV13 to TRBJ1-1; D may be TRBD1 (5 bases). Germline V gene lookup returns CDR1 PRHDT and CDR2 FYEKMQ (reference sequence). Trimming stripped 4 bases from V and 0 bases from J, with 15 bases between. This CDR3 comprises 16 residues. The CDR3 is CASSYRTSPMNTEAFF. The CDR3 DNA follows: TGTGCCAGCAGCTATCGGACAAGTCCCATGAACACTGAAGCTTTCTTT.

This sequence joins TRBV6-2 or TRBV6-3 and TRBJ2-1, with TRBD1 identical over 8 bases. J lost 2 bases, V lost 6 bases, and 3 bases had no gene match. Germline CDR1 MNHEY, CDR2 SVGEGT. The CDR3 totals 14 residues. This CDR3 reads CASSPDRAYNEQFF. The DNA for the CDR3 is TGTGCCAGCAGCCCGGACAGGGCCTACAATGAGCAGTTCTTC.

The chain carries TRBV28 and TRBJ1-2; tentative D call: TRBD1 (5 bases). V lost 6 bases and J lost 6, with 14 bases in between. The CDR3 is made up of 13 amino acids. CDR1 MDHEN and CDR2 SYDVKM come from the germline V gene. Here the CDR3 reads CASRLGTENGYTF. The CDR3 DNA reads TGTGCCAGCAGACTGGGGACGGAAAATGGCTACACCTTC.

The V and J genes are TRBV5-1 and TRBJ1-6; D is perhaps TRBD1 (6 bases). The germline V gene has CDR1 SGHRS and CDR2 YFSETQ. Trimming took 4 bases from V and 8 from J, leaving 19 bases between them. The length of the CDR3 is 16 residues. CDR3 amino acids: CASSLRDKGPYSPLHF. The CDR3 DNA reads TGCGCCAGCAGCCTCCGGGACAAAGGGCCGTATTCACCCCTCCACTTT.

This chain connects TRBV5-8 to TRBJ2-3, with 14 positions matching TRBD2. V lost 4 bases to trimming and J lost 2 bases; unmatched junction nucleotides: 3. The length of the CDR3 is 16 residues. The germline V gene has CDR1 SGHTS and CDR2 YDEGEE. The CDR3 DNA reads TGTGCCAGCAGCCGGACTAGCGGGGGGACCACAGATACGCAGTATTTT. Encoded protein: CASSRTSGGTTDTQYF.

Regarding this clone: Other nucleotide sequences from this sample produce the same CDR3. The chain joins TRBV28 to TRBJ1-5, with 7 bases identical to TRBD1. Germline V gene sequence: CDR1 MDHEN, CDR2 SYDVKM. Trimming at V came to 7 bases and at J to 10 bases, leaving 13 bases not matched to a gene. This CDR3 has 14 residues. The CDR3 DNA follows: TGTGCCAGCACCCCAGGGGGGCGGGGGGGACCCCAGCATTTT. Translated: CASTPGGRGGPQHF.

The chain recombines TRBV15 with TRBJ2-1; 10 bases fit TRBD1. V lost 3 bases and J lost 4; bases outside the gene matches: 3. The CDR3 is 15 amino acids. Germline CDR1 reads LNHNV; CDR2 reads YYDKDF (reference sequence). CDR3 nucleotide sequence: TGTGCCACCAGCAGCCGGGACAGGGGATACAATGAGCAGTTCTTC. Amino acid sequence: CATSSRDRGYNEQFF. Based on the CDR3 plus reference TRBV15 and TRBJ2-1, the full variable domain is DAMVIQNPRYQVTQFGKPVTLSCSQTLNHNVMYWYQQKSSQAPKLLFHYYDKDFNNEADTPDNFQSRRPNTSFCFLDIRSPGLGDTAMYLCATSSRDRGYNEQFFGPGTRLTVL.

This clone was detected once. Other nucleotide sequences from this sample produce the same CDR3. The chain couples TRBV9 to TRBJ1-1; 7 bases are a match to TRBD1. The CDR3 sequence is 14 residues long. The ends lost 2 bases at V and 0 bases at J; junction bases unmatched: 1. In germline, CDR1 is SGDLS, CDR2 YYNGEE. The CDR3 loop reads CASSVGQLNTEAFF. CDR3 in DNA: TGTGCCAGCAGCGTGGGACAGCTGAACACTGAAGCTTTCTTT. The variable domain in full, with the rest retrieved from reference TRBV9 and TRBJ1-1, is DSGVTQTPKHLITATGQRVTLRCSPRSGDLSVYWYQQSLDQGLQFLIQYYNGEERAKGNILERFSAQQFPDLHSELNLSSLELGDSALYFCASSVGQLNTEAFFGQGTRLTVV.

To note about this clone: The sample has other DNA sequences that encode this CDR3 too. The rearrangement links TRBV5-1 to TRBJ1-1, with D perhaps TRBD1 (6 bases). The CDR3 has 14 amino acids. Germline assignment: CDR1 SGHRS and CDR2 YFSETQ. Between the trimmed V and J ends, which lost 0 bases and 1 base, there was a span of 7 bases. DNA for the CDR3: TGCGCCAGCAGCTTGGACAGGGCGAACACTGAAGCTTTCTTT. Amino acid sequence: CASSLDRANTEAFF. Full variable domain (outside the CDR3, taken from reference TRBV5-1 and TRBJ1-1): KAGVTQTPRYLIKTRGQQVTLSCSPISGHRSVSWYQQTPGQGLQFLFEYFSETQRNKGNFPGRFSGRQFSNSRSEMNVSTLELGDSALYLCASSLDRANTEAFFGQGTRLTVV.

The V gene is TRBV7-9, the J gene TRBJ2-5, with D perhaps TRBD1 (5 bases). Trimming left V 4 bases short and J 4 bases short, with 10 bases between. This CDR3 is built from 13 residues. In germline, CDR1 is SEHNR, CDR2 FQNEAQ (reference sequence). CDR3 nucleotide sequence: TGTGCCAGCAGCTCTAGGGGTCCAGAGACCCAGTACTTC. The encoded protein is CASSSRGPETQYF.

The V gene is TRBV9, the J gene TRBJ1-3; D is uncertain. The germline V and J ends were trimmed by 4 bases and 0 bases, with 11 bases remaining between them. Germline CDR1 and CDR2: SGDLS and YYNGEE. This CDR3 is 15 amino acids long. Written as DNA, the CDR3 is TGTGCCAGCAGCCTTGGGTCAGGCTCTGGAAACACCATATATTTT. The encoded protein is CASSLGSGSGNTIYF.

The chain combines TRBV20-1 with TRBJ1-1; the D gene is possibly TRBD1 (6 bases). Trimming pared 3 bases from V and 5 bases from J, leaving 16 bases between. The CDR3 sequence is 14 residues long. Germline V lookup: CDR1 DFQATT, CDR2 SNEGSKA (reference sequence). CDR3 region: CSASNRIRGTEAFF. As DNA, the CDR3 is TGCAGTGCTAGTAACAGAATTAGGGGGACTGAAGCTTTCTTT.

The DNA for the CDR3 is TGTGCCAGCAGGAGAGGACAGTTAGAGAGCAATCAGCCCCAGCATTTT. It encodes CASRRGQLESNQPQHF. The rearrangement joins TRBV6-6 to TRBJ1-5; maybe TRBD1 (6 bases). Trimming left V 6 bases short and J 1 base short, with 16 bases between. Per the germline V gene, CDR1 is MNHNY and CDR2 is SVGAGI (reference sequence). This CDR3 comprises 16 residues.